A single sample is the source of the 5 T cell receptor beta chains below, sequenced in a study of cytomegalovirus exposure and HLA in healthy donors. With 60 Vbeta and 13 Jbeta primers, the PCR was carried out. TCRdb's table, derived via immunoSEQ multiplex PCR, lists solely in-frame clones and lacks some. The sample lists tens of thousands of clones, approximately 70% occurring once. The source material was PBMCs. All receptors come from a man between 45 and 60 years old in good health and CMV-seronegative.

The chain links TRBV11-2 to TRBJ2-7; TRBD1 is a possible D gene (6 bases). The CDR3 runs 15 residues. Germline CDR1 is SGHAT and CDR2 is FQNNGV. V was cut by 2 bases and J by 3 bases, with 14 bases left in between. The CDR3 here is CASSLSGQPDYEQYF. In DNA form, the CDR3 reads TGTGCCAGCAGCTTAAGCGGACAGCCTGACTACGAGCAGTACTTC.

This clone was recorded once. V is TRBV5-1 and J is TRBJ2-7; D is ambiguous. The CDR3 runs 11 residues. The ends were cut back, 4 bases at V and 5 bases at J, with 7 bases in the middle. Looked up from germline, CDR1 is SGHRS and CDR2 is YFSETQ. The CDR3 loop reads CASSEANEQYF. The CDR3 DNA is TGCGCCAGCAGCGAAGCTAACGAGCAGTACTTC.

V usage is TRBV27 and J usage is TRBJ2-1; 7 bases are a match to TRBD1. The CDR3 is made up of 15 amino acids. V shed 7 bases, J shed 2 bases, and the junction held 8 bases outside the gene matches. CDR1 and CDR2 (germline): MNHEY, SMNVEV (reference sequence). CDR3 residues: CASMNEGAPYNEQFF. The DNA for the CDR3 is TGTGCCAGCATGAACGAGGGGGCCCCCTACAATGAGCAGTTCTTC.

This sequence joins TRBV21-1 and TRBJ2-7; the DNA was not used to check the table's D call, TRBD1. TRBV21-1 corresponds to a pseudogene. The CDR3 totals 16 residues. The CDR3 reads CASSPTDRGYSYEQYF. The CDR3 DNA is TGTGCCAGCAGCCCTACTGACAGGGGGTACTCCTACGAGCAGTACTTC.

The chain employs TRBV5-1 and TRBJ2-3; 10 nucleotides match TRBD1. This CDR3 comprises 18 residues. The germline V gene has CDR1 SGHRS and CDR2 YFSETQ. Unmatched junction bases numbered 10, after V lost 0 bases and J lost 3 bases. The DNA of the CDR3 is TGCGCCAGCAGCTTGGAGGCCCCGGGACAGGGGCTTACAGATACGCAGTATTTT. It yields the protein CASSLEAPGQGLTDTQYF.